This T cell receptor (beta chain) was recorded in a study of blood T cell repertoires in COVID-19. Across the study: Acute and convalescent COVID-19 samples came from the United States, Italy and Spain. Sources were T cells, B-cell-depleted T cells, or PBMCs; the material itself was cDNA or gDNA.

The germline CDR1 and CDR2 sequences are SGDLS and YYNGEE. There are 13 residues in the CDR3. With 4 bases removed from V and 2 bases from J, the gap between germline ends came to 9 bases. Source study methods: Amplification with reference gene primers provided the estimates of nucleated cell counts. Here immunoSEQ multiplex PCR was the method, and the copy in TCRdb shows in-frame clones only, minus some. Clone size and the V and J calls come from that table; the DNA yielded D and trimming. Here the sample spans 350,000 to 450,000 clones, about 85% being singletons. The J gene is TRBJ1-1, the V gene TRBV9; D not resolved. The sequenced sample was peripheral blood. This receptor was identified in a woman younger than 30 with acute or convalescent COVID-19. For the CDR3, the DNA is TGTGCCAGCAGCCGCGAGGGAAACACTGAAGCTTTCTTT. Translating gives CASSREGNTEAFF.